What follows are 19 T cell receptor beta chains derived from one specimen sequenced in a study of shared clonotypes between healthy human individuals (dated by TCRdb to the early 2020s). Library creation used the immunoSEQ multiplex PCR assay. This is the immuneACCESS table as TCRdb keeps it, with only in-frame sequences that have V and J called. A part of the clones is gone; compared with another copy, unresolved V genes explain less than half, and the rest is unexplained. Across this sample there are 450,000 to 600,000 clones, with 65% to 80% seen only once. Clones ranked in the top ten supply 9.5% to 15% of the sample. Sequencing input: PBMCs. Source of these receptors: a woman aged 35 to 49 in good health. Some clones in this sample may be carry-over from other donors' samples.

In DNA form, the CDR3 reads TGCGCCAGCAGTCACCTTATGAGCACTGAAGCTTTCTTT. Protein sequence: CASSHLMSTEAFF. The chain uses TRBV23-1 and TRBJ1-1; no reliable D call. TRBV23-1 is an open reading frame, and its role is uncertain. The CDR3 has 13 residues. V lost 3 bases, J lost 4 bases, and 9 bases lay in between.

This clone has a handful of counts. The chain links TRBV4-1 to TRBJ1-2; 11 bases line up with TRBD1. The CDR3 loop spans 16 amino acids. V shed 0 bases, J shed 4 bases, and the junction held 4 bases outside the gene matches. The germline CDR1 and CDR2 sequences are MGHRA and YSYEKL. The CDR3 nucleotides read TGCGCCAGCAGCCAAGACGGGACAGGGGGTTTCTATGGCTACACCTTC. Amino acid sequence: CASSQDGTGGFYGYTF.

The gene calls are TRBV28 and TRBJ2-7; no definite D call. The germline gives CDR1 MDHEN, CDR2 SYDVKM. CDR3 size: 13 residues. V lost 3 bases, J lost 2 bases, and 8 bases lay in between. CDR3 in DNA: TGTGCCAGCAGTTTTACTTCGACCTACGAGCAGTACTTC. It codes for CASSFTSTYEQYF.

The chain links TRBV19 to TRBJ1-1, with D perhaps TRBD1 (6 bases). Germline V gene lookup returns CDR1 LNHDA and CDR2 SQIVND (reference sequence). CDR3 length: 19 amino acids. The V and J ends lost 0 bases and 0 bases respectively, with 20 bases between them. CDR3 residues: CASSIDPRTWQGLNTEAFF. As DNA, the CDR3 is TGTGCCAGTAGTATAGATCCCCGAACCTGGCAGGGGTTGAACACTGAAGCTTTCTTT. Looking up the rest from reference TRBV19 and TRBJ1-1 gives the full variable domain: DGGITQSPKYLFRKEGQNVTLSCEQNLNHDAMYWYRQDPGQGLRLIYYSQIVNDFQKGDIAEGYSVSREKKESFPLTVTSAQKNPTAFYLCASSIDPRTWQGLNTEAFFGQGTRLTVV.

The chain links TRBV21-1 to TRBJ1-4; the D call TRBD1 from the table was never checked on the DNA. TRBV21-1 constitutes a pseudogene. This CDR3 spans 20 amino acids. The CDR3 nucleotides read TGTGCCAGCAGCAAAGCTGCGAGACAGGGATACGCTAGGGCTAATGAAAAACTGTTTTTT. Protein: CASSKAARQGYARANEKLFF.

There are a few counts of this clone. The chain is built from TRBV30 and TRBJ2-6, with 9 bases aligning to TRBD1. The CDR3 loop spans 16 amino acids. J gave up 3 bases and V 3 bases, and 6 bases lay outside the gene matches. Germline values: CDR1 GTSNPN, CDR2 SVGIG (reference sequence). In DNA, the CDR3 is TGTGCCTGGAGGCCGGGACAGGGAATTGGGGCCAACGTCCTGACTTTC. Amino acid sequence: CAWRPGQGIGANVLTF.

The V call is TRBV6-1, the J call TRBJ1-2; no definite D call. The CDR3 extends over 14 amino acids. V was trimmed by 3 bases and J by 7 bases, leaving 15 bases between them. CDR1 is MNHNS, CDR2 SASEGT, per germline. CDR3 protein: CASSEAATARGYTF. The DNA of the CDR3 is TGTGCCAGCAGTGAGGCAGCCACCGCTCGTGGCTACACCTTC.

The gene calls are TRBV30 and TRBJ2-1; TRBD2 agrees at 7 bases. V trimming: 2 bases; J trimming: 15 bases; junction bases outside the gene matches: 16. CDR3 length: 14 residues. The germline V gene encodes CDR1 GTSNPN and CDR2 SVGIG (reference sequence). Here the CDR3 reads CAWSRGLADGKPFF. Written as DNA, the CDR3 is TGTGCCTGGAGTAGAGGTCTAGCGGATGGTAAGCCGTTCTTC.

V usage is TRBV27 and J usage is TRBJ2-6; D may correspond to TRBD1 or TRBD2 (5 bases each). The CDR3 runs to 14 residues. Germline CDR1 and CDR2: MNHEY and SMNVEV (reference sequence). V gave up 4 bases and J gave up 5 bases, with 9 bases separating them. The CDR3 coding sequence is TGTGCCAGCAGTTGGGACGTTAGGGCCAACGTCCTGACTTTC. Translating gives CASSWDVRANVLTF.

This clone was recorded many times. The rearrangement links TRBV27 to TRBJ2-1; D possibly corresponds to TRBD1 (6 bases). Deletions cut 5 bases from V and 6 bases from J, with 17 bases between. The CDR3 length is 15 residues. Germline-derived CDR1 and CDR2 are MNHEY and SMNVEV (reference sequence). DNA for the CDR3: TGTGCCAGCAGTGTCAGGGGTCGGGGTTTCAATGAGCAGTTCTTC. It is translated as CASSVRGRGFNEQFF.

The CDR3: CASSEGLAGGEQYF. The CDR3 DNA sequence: TGTGCCAGCAGTGAAGGACTAGCGGGAGGCGAGCAGTACTTC. V and J are TRBV2 and TRBJ2-7; 13 bases align to TRBD2. V dropped 1 base and J dropped 6; count of bases not matched to a gene: 0. In germline, CDR1 is SNHLY, CDR2 FYNNEI. This CDR3 is 14 amino acids long.

Turning to this clone: At one boundary the junction diverges from the germline segment, which might be a read error. The V and J genes are TRBV30 and TRBJ2-2; 7 nucleotides align to TRBD1. Germline CDR1 is GTSNPN and CDR2 is SVGIG (reference sequence). CDR3 length: 15 amino acids. DNA of the CDR3: TGTGCCTGGAGTGTGACGACAGGGCGTCCCGGGGAGCTGCTTTTT. It translates to CAWSVTTGRPGELLF.

V gene TRBV7-8 combines with J gene TRBJ1-2; D gene ambiguous. CDR3 length: 15 amino acids. Deletions cut 5 bases from V and 3 bases from J, with 16 bases between. Germline CDR1 and CDR2: SGHVS and FQNEAQ. Written as DNA, the CDR3 is TGTGCCAGCAGCGCGGGGAGGCAGGTAGACTATGGCTACACCTTC. Its translation: CASSAGRQVDYGYTF.

This chain's CDR3 is CASSVGAGPTDTQYF. In nucleotides, the CDR3 is TGTGCCAGCAGCGTAGGGGCAGGGCCCACAGATACGCAGTATTTT. This sequence joins TRBV9 and TRBJ2-3; the D gene is possibly TRBD1 (5 bases). The germline CDR1 and CDR2 sequences are SGDLS and YYNGEE. Trimming removed 0 bases from V and 2 bases from J, with 10 bases in between. CDR3 size: 15 residues.

The V call is TRBV18, the J call TRBJ1-1; D is unclear. There are 15 residues in the CDR3. Trimming took 2 bases from V and 10 from J, leaving 20 bases between them. Per the germline V gene, CDR1 is KGHSH and CDR2 is LQKENI. Here the CDR3 DNA reads TGTGCCAGCTCACCATTATCAGACACGGTGGAAAGAGCTTTCTTT. This codes for CASSPLSDTVERAFF.

The chain couples TRBV19 to TRBJ2-7; D remains unclear. V lost 1 base to trimming and J lost 2 bases, with 9 bases between them. Germline CDR1 is LNHDA and CDR2 is SQIVND (reference sequence). This CDR3 has 14 amino acids. CDR3: CASSIGTATYEQYF. CDR3 nucleotides: TGTGCCAGTAGTATAGGGACCGCAACCTACGAGCAGTACTTC. The whole variable domain, remainder taken from reference TRBV19 and TRBJ2-7, is DGGITQSPKYLFRKEGQNVTLSCEQNLNHDAMYWYRQDPGQGLRLIYYSQIVNDFQKGDIAEGYSVSREKKESFPLTVTSAQKNPTAFYLCASSIGTATYEQYFGPGTRLTVT.

This chain connects TRBV5-6 to TRBJ2-2; D is possibly TRBD2 (7 bases). Trimming stripped 4 bases from V and 4 bases from J, with 17 bases between. Germline loops: CDR1 SGHDT, CDR2 YYEEEE. CDR3 size: 16 residues. The CDR3 protein is CASSPTPGGPTGELFF. For the CDR3, the DNA is TGTGCCAGCAGCCCTACCCCCGGGGGGCCCACCGGGGAGCTGTTTTTT.

The DNA for the CDR3 is TGTGCCAGCAGCTTACTCGGGGTGAGCTCCTACGAGCAGTACTTC. Its translation: CASSLLGVSSYEQYF. The rearrangement joins TRBV7-9 to TRBJ2-7; a possible D gene is TRBD2 (5 bases). V lost 2 bases and J lost 0, with 11 bases in between. Looked up from germline, CDR1 is SEHNR and CDR2 is FQNEAQ (reference sequence). The CDR3 has 15 residues.

This chain links TRBV4-1 with TRBJ2-5; D is unresolved. Germline CDR1 and CDR2: MGHRA and YSYEKL. V was trimmed by 4 bases and J by 1 base, leaving 13 bases between them. The CDR3 spans 15 residues. The chain's CDR3 is CASSRQPWAQETQYF. Here the CDR3 DNA reads TGCGCCAGCAGCCGCCAGCCCTGGGCCCAAGAGACCCAGTACTTC.